The 19 T cell receptor beta chains listed next were all sequenced from one sample in a study of CD8 T cells in ankylosing spondylitis. Via MiXCR, TCRdb re-called the 5' RACE reads, giving one row per CDR3 protein. Of roughly 260,000 distinct CDR3 sequences in the sample, about 20% were seen once. Input material: blood, either unsorted or a sorted T cell fraction (not recorded which). Receptor source: a male donor with ankylosing spondylitis or in good health (not recorded which).

This sequence joins TRBV24-1 and TRBJ2-5; 9 nucleotides agree with TRBD1. This CDR3 has 16 residues. CDR1 and CDR2 from the germline V gene are KGHDR and SFDVKD. With 4 bases clipped from V and 5 bases from J, the junction kept 10 bases outside the gene matches. The CDR3 coding sequence is TGTGCCACCAGTGAGAGTACCGGGACAGGGCACGAGACCCAGTACTTC. Translating it yields CATSESTGTGHETQYF.

This chain links TRBV6-5 with TRBJ2-1, with TRBD1 matching over 7 bases. Germline V gene data show CDR1 as MNHEY and CDR2 as SVGAGI. The CDR3 contains 12 residues. V was clipped by 9 bases and J by 8 bases; unmatched bases: 7. The CDR3 loop reads CASQTGPDEQFF. CDR3 DNA: TGTGCCAGTCAGACAGGGCCCGATGAGCAGTTCTTC.

J is TRBJ1-2 and V is TRBV12-3 or TRBV12-4; D call uncertain. This CDR3 is built from 12 residues. With 7 bases removed from V and 2 bases from J, the gap between germline ends came to 8 bases. The CDR3 spells CASNAGNYGYTF. DNA for the CDR3: TGTGCCAGCAACGCGGGAAACTATGGCTACACCTTC.

Note on this clonotype: A read error may be the cause here, since a much bigger clone is one base away. This chain connects TRBV20-1 to TRBJ2-3; perhaps TRBD2 as D (6 bases). Germline V gene lookup returns CDR1 DFQATT and CDR2 SNEGSKA (reference sequence). The CDR3 sequence is 16 residues long. This CDR3 is CCAQEGTGTGTDTQYF. The CDR3 DNA reads as TGCTGTGCTCAAGAGGGGACTGGAACCGGCACAGATACGCAGTATTTT.

The chain has TRBV12-3 or TRBV12-4 and TRBJ2-4, with D unresolved. V was shortened by 1 base and J by 8 bases, with 12 bases between the two germline ends. This CDR3 comprises 14 residues. The CDR3 reads CASSLEPRRDIQYF. The DNA of the CDR3 is TGTGCCAGCAGTTTAGAGCCGAGAAGGGACATTCAGTACTTC.

This clonotype appeared many times. In DNA form, the CDR3 reads TGCAGTGCTAGGCCAAGGTCGCACGAGCAGTACGTC. Amino acid sequence: CSARPRSHEQYV. The chain uses TRBV20-1 and TRBJ2-7; D is ambiguous. The CDR3 spans 12 residues. The germline V and J ends were trimmed by 3 bases and 5 bases, with 11 bases remaining between them. Germline V gives CDR1 DFQATT, CDR2 SNEGSKA (reference sequence).

Only a few counts were recorded for this clonotype. The gene calls are TRBV12-3 or TRBV12-4 and TRBJ2-3; D uncertain. The CDR3 sequence is 14 residues long. V gave up 5 bases and J gave up 6 bases, with 15 bases separating them. The CDR3 coding sequence is TGTGCCAGCAGTCCAACCCGGGCTAGTGATACGCAGTATTTT. Its translation is CASSPTRASDTQYF.

V is TRBV5-1 and J is TRBJ2-1; D possibly matches TRBD1 or TRBD2 (6 bases each). Per germline, CDR1 SGHRS and CDR2 YFSETQ. The CDR3 extends over 16 amino acids. V lost 4 bases to trimming and J lost 6 bases, with 20 bases between them. CDR3 sequence: CASSIGGLAPSNEQFF. CDR3 in DNA: TGCGCCAGCAGCATAGGGGGGCTAGCACCTTCCAATGAGCAGTTCTTC.

This clonotype showed up just a few times. The V and J genes are TRBV20-1 and TRBJ2-3, with 10 bases matching TRBD2. The germline V gene encodes CDR1 DFQATT and CDR2 SNEGSKA (reference sequence). The trim removed 3 bases at V and 3 bases at J, leaving 6 bases unmatched. The CDR3 spans 15 residues. The CDR3 sequence: CSASKASGRTDTQYF. The DNA of the CDR3 is TGCAGTGCTAGTAAGGCTAGCGGGAGAACAGATACGCAGTATTTT.

This chain connects TRBV7-3 to TRBJ2-1; a weak D match, TRBD2 (6 bases). V dropped 1 base and J dropped 2 bases, with 15 bases sitting between them. This CDR3 has 17 amino acids. Per germline, CDR1 SGHTA and CDR2 FQGTGA. CDR3: CASSLIGVAVPYNEQFF. The CDR3 coding sequence is TGTGCCAGCAGCTTAATCGGCGTAGCGGTTCCCTACAATGAGCAGTTCTTC.

This clonotype was detected a few times. This chain links TRBV7-9 with TRBJ2-1, with a possible D match to TRBD2 (6 bases). CDR1 and CDR2 from the germline V gene are SEHNR and FQNEAQ (reference sequence). The ends were cut back, 4 bases at V and 6 bases at J, with 19 bases in the middle. The CDR3 runs to 16 residues. The CDR3 loop reads CASSSPLVGRGNEQFF. As DNA, the CDR3 is TGTGCCAGCAGCTCCCCTCTTGTAGGGCGGGGCAATGAGCAGTTCTTC.

This clonotype was observed at least ten times. CDR3 protein: CSARDPSSFEQFF. The CDR3 DNA reads TGCAGTGCTAGAGATCCATCCAGCTTTGAGCAGTTCTTC. The rearrangement links TRBV20-1 to TRBJ2-1; no reliable D call. The germline V gene encodes CDR1 DFQATT and CDR2 SNEGSKA (reference sequence). V lost 0 bases to trimming and J lost 9 bases, with 12 bases between them. This CDR3 is built from 13 residues.

The chain links TRBV29-1 to TRBJ1-1, with no clear D. V shed 4 bases and J shed 7 bases, with 7 bases lying between them. The CDR3 consists of 10 residues. Germline V gene lookup returns CDR1 SQVTM and CDR2 ANQGSEA. The CDR3 region is CSVGADEAFF. The CDR3, as DNA: TGCAGCGTTGGGGCGGATGAAGCTTTCTTT.

The genes are TRBV29-1 and TRBJ2-4; weak D call: TRBD2 (5 bases). Germline-derived CDR1 and CDR2 are SQVTM and ANQGSEA. The CDR3 spans 12 residues. Trimming took 3 bases from V and 7 from J, leaving 10 bases between them. CDR3 amino acids: CSVDTGNNIQYF. The CDR3 DNA reads TGCAGCGTTGACACGGGGAACAACATTCAGTACTTC.

The J gene is TRBJ2-1, the V gene TRBV29-1; 9 nucleotides line up with TRBD1. Germline V gives CDR1 SQVTM, CDR2 ANQGSEA. This CDR3 contains 16 residues. Losses at the gene ends were 1 base for V and 6 bases for J; bases not matched to a gene: 10. The CDR3 nucleotides are TGCAGCGTTGAAGCCCGGGGACAGGGTTTAAGCAATGAGCAGTTCTTC. Amino acid sequence: CSVEARGQGLSNEQFF.

This clonotype turned up a few times. The V gene is TRBV20-1, the J gene TRBJ2-2, with 10 bases fitting TRBD2. This CDR3 has 14 amino acids. The V gene end was trimmed by 7 bases and the J gene end by 2 bases; junction bases not matched to a gene: 4. Germline lookup yields CDR1 DFQATT and CDR2 SNEGSKA (reference sequence). The CDR3 here is CSGLAGGNTGELFF. DNA of the CDR3: TGCAGTGGTTTAGCGGGGGGTAACACCGGGGAGCTGTTTTTT.

As to this clonotype: A junction end diverges from the germline sequence, so it may reflect a read error. The V call is TRBV7-7, the J call TRBJ1-1, with D hard to call. The CDR3 has 14 amino acids. Germline values: CDR1 SSHAT, CDR2 FNYEAQ (reference sequence). CDR3 DNA: TGTGCTAGCAGCCCGCCAAGGATGAAGGCTGAAGCTTTCTTT. The encoded protein is CASSPPRMKAEAFF.

This clonotype was observed a few times. The rearrangement links TRBV5-1 to TRBJ1-1, with a tentative D call TRBD1 (5 bases). This CDR3 has 14 amino acids. The V and J ends lost 0 bases and 7 bases respectively, with 13 bases between them. The V gene's germline CDR1 is SGHRS and CDR2 YFSETQ. CDR3 nucleotide sequence: TGCGCCAGCAGCTTGGCCGGGCAGGGCTATGAAGCTTTCTTT. It is translated as CASSLAGQGYEAFF.

V gene TRBV30 combines with J gene TRBJ1-1, with a possible D match to TRBD1 (5 bases). This CDR3 spans 12 amino acids. Germline V gene lookup returns CDR1 GTSNPN and CDR2 SVGIG (reference sequence). The V gene lost 3 bases and the J gene lost 4 bases, with 9 bases spanning the gap. CDR3 sequence: CAWRRGATEAFF. The CDR3 bases are TGTGCCTGGAGGCGAGGGGCCACTGAAGCTTTCTTT.